Sequencing of this T cell receptor (beta chain) was carried out in a study of shared clonotypes between healthy human individuals. Whole-study results and caveats: When compared with the clonotypes that were shared by all four sorted-subset donors, the non-shared clonotypes turned out to have lower generation probabilities. Some naive CD4 clonotypes, 4% to 6%, turned up in common across a few donors.

From germline, CDR1 is MDHEN and CDR2 SYDVKM. V lost 3 bases to trimming and J lost 7 bases, with 4 bases between them. CDR3 length equals 11 residues. Concerning this clone itself: Its target is not known.

Naive-designated CD8 cells lacked CD45RO, were positively enriched for CCR7, and omitted terminally differentiated effector memory CD45RA+ cells. Donors, without exception, were Caucasian adults residing in Nashville, Tennessee. In the original analysis: Filtering differed, since immunoSEQ gave only junction sequences and no quality scores. TCRdb keeps only in-frame clones here, not all; method: immunoSEQ multiplex PCR. Clonal size and the V and J genes are those of that table, whereas D and trimming came from the DNA. The sample lists around 620,000 clones, around 96% occurring once. This chain uses TRBV28 with TRBJ2-1; D is unresolved. The sequence came from a woman younger than 45 in good health. The sample consisted of naive CD8+ T cells sorted from blood. The DNA of the CDR3 is TGTGCCAGCAGTTTTGCTAATGAGCAGTTCTTC. Protein product: CASSFANEQFF.